The 25 T cell receptor beta chains below were found in one sample sequenced in a study of shared clonotypes between healthy human individuals. Assay: immunoSEQ multiplex PCR; the TCRdb copy retains only in-frame clones and omits some. This table holds under 600,000 clones, around 77% found once. Sequencing was done on a sample of PBMCs. The source is a woman aged 40 to 55 in good health. Some clones in this sample may be carry-over from other donors' samples.

The chain uses TRBV28 and TRBJ2-2, with D maybe TRBD2 (6 bases). Trimming removed 11 bases at V and 3 bases at J, with 13 bases between. The germline V gene encodes CDR1 MDHEN and CDR2 SYDVKM. The CDR3 spans 13 residues. CDR3: CAGGAFDTGELFF. The CDR3 DNA follows: TGTGCCGGAGGGGCCTTTGACACCGGGGAGCTGTTTTTT.

The chain carries TRBV6-6 and TRBJ2-3; the match to TRBD2 covers 7 bases. With V trimmed by 5 bases and J by 0 bases, 2 bases remained unmatched. The CDR3 length is 14 residues. Germline values: CDR1 MNHNY, CDR2 SVGAGI (reference sequence). CDR3 nucleotides: TGTGCCAGCAGTCGGGGGGTTAGCACAGATACGCAGTATTTT. This codes for CASSRGVSTDTQYF.

The rearrangement links TRBV7-3 to TRBJ2-7; D is uncertain. Germline CDR1 and CDR2: SGHTA and FQGTGA. The CDR3 runs to 16 residues. The V end lost 2 bases, the J end lost 0 bases, and 14 bases lay between the germline ends. CDR3 nucleotides: TGTGCCAGCAGCTTACGGGCCGGCACCAGCTCCTACGAGCAGTACTTC. It codes for CASSLRAGTSSYEQYF.

The sample holds a few counts of this clone. This sequence joins TRBV27 and TRBJ1-2; 8 nucleotides line up with TRBD1. J gave up 8 bases and V 4 bases, and 12 bases lay outside the gene matches. Germline V CDR1 and CDR2: MNHEY, SMNVEV (reference sequence). The CDR3 consists of 15 residues. CDR3 sequence: CASSSGQVGSYGYTF. In DNA form, the CDR3 reads TGTGCCAGCAGTTCGGGACAGGTGGGGTCTTACGGCTACACCTTC.

This chain joins TRBV6-5 and TRBJ2-5; TRBD1 matches 11 bases. The CDR3 sequence is 13 residues long. Germline V gives CDR1 MNHEY, CDR2 SVGAGI. V lost 8 bases and J lost 5; bases outside the gene matches: 4. The CDR3 sequence is CASAGTGGETQYF. The CDR3 nucleotides are TGTGCCAGCGCCGGGACAGGGGGGGAGACCCAGTACTTC.

This rearrangement joins TRBV28 to TRBJ2-1; 9 bases are a match to TRBD2. The CDR3 is made up of 16 amino acids. Germline V lookup: CDR1 MDHEN, CDR2 SYDVKM. V shed 5 bases, J shed 7 bases, and the junction held 12 bases outside the gene matches. The CDR3: CASSPRGREGFNEQFF. The CDR3, as DNA: TGTGCCAGCAGTCCCCGGGGGCGGGAGGGCTTTAATGAGCAGTTCTTC.

The rearrangement joins TRBV28 to TRBJ1-5; D unclear. Trimming took 4 bases from V and 1 from J, leaving 11 bases between them. Germline lookup yields CDR1 MDHEN and CDR2 SYDVKM. This CDR3 region has 15 residues. The chain's CDR3 is CASSYQVRSNQPQHF. CDR3 nucleotide sequence: TGTGCCAGCAGTTATCAGGTGCGAAGCAATCAGCCCCAGCATTTT. The full variable domain, with the rest looked up from reference TRBV28 and TRBJ1-5, is DVKVTQSSRYLVKRTGEKVFLECVQDMDHENMFWYRQDPGLGLRLIYFSYDVKMKEKGDIPEGYSVSREKKERFSLILESASTNQTSMYLCASSYQVRSNQPQHFGDGTRLSIL.

The genes are TRBV9 and TRBJ2-3; no definite D call. V lost 2 bases to trimming and J lost 2 bases, with 12 bases between them. Germline CDR1 and CDR2: SGDLS and YYNGEE. CDR3 length equals 15 residues. The CDR3 coding sequence is TGTGCCAGCAGCGTGGGCCGAGAACACACAGATACGCAGTATTTT. It encodes CASSVGREHTDTQYF.

This chain links TRBV27 with TRBJ2-1, with TRBD1 matching 7 bases. Per germline, CDR1 MNHEY and CDR2 SMNVEV (reference sequence). V trimming: 9 bases; J trimming: 0 bases; junction bases outside the gene matches: 5. CDR3 size: 14 residues. The CDR3 sequence: CASSQGSSYNEQFF. DNA of the CDR3: TGTGCCAGTTCACAGGGGAGCTCCTACAATGAGCAGTTCTTC.

J is TRBJ2-5 and V is TRBV7-2; TRBD1 aligns across 8 bases. CDR1 and CDR2 (germline): SGHTA, FQGNSA. V gave up 6 bases and J gave up 2 bases; unmatched junction bases: 2. CDR3 length equals 13 residues. CDR3 in DNA: TGTGCCAGCAGAGGGACAGGACAAGAGACCCAGTACTTC. It codes for CASRGTGQETQYF.

This clone showed up just a few times. The chain uses TRBV7-2 and TRBJ2-3, with D perhaps TRBD2 (6 bases). Germline values: CDR1 SGHTA, CDR2 FQGNSA. V lost 4 bases and J 3 bases, leaving 14 bases between the germline ends. This CDR3 contains 15 residues. CDR3 protein: CASSSQGLATDTQYF. The CDR3 region has the DNA TGTGCCAGCAGCTCCCAGGGACTGGCAACAGATACGCAGTATTTT.

This clone showed up just once. This chain connects TRBV4-3 to TRBJ2-1; D call uncertain. Trimming removed 3 bases at V and 5 bases at J, with 14 bases between. The CDR3 contains 15 residues. CDR1 and CDR2 (germline): LGHNA, YSLEER. CDR3 bases: TGCGCCAGCAGCCACGTCGCGGCTAGGGACAATGAGCAGTTCTTC. This sequence encodes CASSHVAARDNEQFF.

This clone appeared once. The V call is TRBV4-2, the J call TRBJ2-7; 8 bases align to TRBD2. Germline assignment: CDR1 LGHNA and CDR2 YNFKEQ. The CDR3 runs 17 residues. J lost 5 bases, V lost 4 bases, and 16 bases had no gene match. The CDR3 DNA follows: TGTGCCAGCAGCCCCCTGCAAGGAGCGGGAGCTAGAAACGAGCAGTACTTC. It translates to CASSPLQGAGARNEQYF.

This clone came up a few times. A read error likely explains this, since a far larger clone differs by one base. This sample includes further DNA sequences coding for the same CDR3. The rearrangement uses TRBV25-1 and TRBJ2-2; tentative D call: TRBD1 (6 bases). In germline, CDR1 is MGHDK, CDR2 SYGVNS. CDR3 size: 14 residues. The CDR3 nucleotides are TGTGCCAGTAGTGAATATGAGGGGGCCGGGGAGCTGTTTTTT. Amino acids: CASSEYEGAGELFF.

This rearrangement joins TRBV5-1 to TRBJ2-7; TRBD1 matches 11 bases. CDR3 length: 16 amino acids. Trimming at V came to 0 bases and at J to 2 bases, leaving 4 bases not matched to a gene. The germline gives CDR1 SGHRS, CDR2 YFSETQ. The CDR3 region is CASSLEGQGAPYEQYF. The CDR3 nucleotides are TGCGCCAGCAGCTTGGAAGGACAGGGGGCCCCCTACGAGCAGTACTTC.

This sequence joins TRBV5-1 and TRBJ1-5; no definite D call. Deletions cut 4 bases from V and 7 bases from J, with 15 bases between. The CDR3 length is 14 residues. Germline CDR1 reads SGHRS; CDR2 reads YFSETQ. Here the CDR3 DNA reads TGCGCCAGCAGCCGGGAGGGTGTCGGGCAGCCCCAGCATTTT. Translation: CASSREGVGQPQHF.

The chain uses TRBV4-2 and TRBJ1-5, with unresolved D. CDR1 and CDR2 (germline): LGHNA, YNFKEQ. Trimming left V 4 bases short and J 7 bases short, with 11 bases between. This CDR3 is built from 13 residues. The CDR3 loop is CASSPGREQPQHF. CDR3 sequence (DNA): TGTGCCAGCAGCCCCGGAAGAGAACAGCCCCAGCATTTT.

This clone occurred a few times. The CDR3 protein is CASSVDQAGGREQYF. The CDR3, as DNA: TGTGCCAGCAGCGTAGATCAAGCGGGAGGACGAGAGCAGTACTTC. The chain employs TRBV9 and TRBJ2-7; 9 bases align to TRBD2. Germline V gene lookup returns CDR1 SGDLS and CDR2 YYNGEE. The CDR3 covers 15 residues. The V and J ends lost 0 bases and 7 bases, in that order; junction bases with no gene match: 8.

This chain links TRBV5-4 with TRBJ2-5; D is uncertain. Germline V gene lookup returns CDR1 SGHNT and CDR2 YYREEE (reference sequence). This CDR3 has 15 amino acids. The ends were cut back, 3 bases at V and 5 bases at J, with 17 bases in the middle. The CDR3 bases are TGTGCCAGCAGCTCAACACCGCATTTTGGGGAGACCCAGTACTTC. Residues: CASSSTPHFGETQYF.

The V call is TRBV5-1, the J call TRBJ1-1, with TRBD1 as a possible D gene (5 bases). Germline assignment: CDR1 SGHRS and CDR2 YFSETQ. Trimming shortened V by 1 base and J by 5 bases, and 21 bases separated the two germline ends. The CDR3 spans 17 residues. This chain's CDR3 is CASSLFGARREGTEAFF. CDR3 sequence (DNA): TGCGCCAGCAGCTTGTTTGGGGCCCGCAGGGAAGGAACTGAAGCTTTCTTT. Full variable domain (missing parts from reference TRBV5-1 and TRBJ1-1): KAGVTQTPRYLIKTRGQQVTLSCSPISGHRSVSWYQQTPGQGLQFLFEYFSETQRNKGNFPGRFSGRQFSNSRSEMNVSTLELGDSALYLCASSLFGARREGTEAFFGQGTRLTVV.

This rearrangement joins TRBV25-1 to TRBJ2-3; TRBD1 aligns across 9 bases. This CDR3 contains 14 residues. Trimming at V came to 2 bases and at J to 5 bases, leaving 2 bases not matched to a gene. Germline lookup yields CDR1 MGHDK and CDR2 SYGVNS. The DNA of the CDR3 is TGTGCCAGCAGTGAAGGGACAGGGATAGATACGCAGTATTTT. It is translated as CASSEGTGIDTQYF.

The CDR3 reads CASSLLGSLGNEQFF. In DNA, the CDR3 is TGTGCCAGCAGCTTATTAGGTTCCCTGGGCAATGAGCAGTTCTTC. V and J are TRBV7-9 and TRBJ2-1, with D unclear. The CDR3 contains 15 residues. Germline CDR1 and CDR2: SEHNR and FQNEAQ (reference sequence). V dropped 2 bases and J dropped 6 bases, with 14 bases sitting between them.

In nucleotides, the CDR3 is TGTGCCAGCAGCCCGCTGGGACTAGCGGCCGAGCAGTTCTTC. This translates into CASSPLGLAAEQFF. This chain uses TRBV7-3 with TRBJ2-1, with 11 bases aligning to TRBD2. J gave up 10 bases and V 5 bases, and 7 bases lay outside the gene matches. CDR1 is SGHTA and CDR2 is FQGTGA in the germline V gene. This CDR3 region has 14 residues. Complete variable domain (other parts from reference TRBV7-3 and TRBJ2-1): GAGVSQTPSNKVTEKGKYVELRCDPISGHTALYWYRQSLGQGPEFLIYFQGTGAADDSGLPNDRFFAVRPEGSVSTLKIQRTERGDSAVYLCASSPLGLAAEQFFGPGTRLTVL.

Of note for this clone: Other DNA sequences in the same sample also yield this CDR3. The chain carries TRBV5-1 and TRBJ1-1; no clear D gene. In germline, CDR1 is SGHRS, CDR2 YFSETQ. The CDR3 spans 13 residues. The germline V and J ends were trimmed by 4 bases and 5 bases, with 12 bases remaining between them. The CDR3 here is CASSLLGGTEAFF. The CDR3 bases are TGCGCCAGCAGCCTGCTCGGCGGAACTGAAGCTTTCTTT.

The sample holds a few counts of this clone. The chain uses TRBV9 and TRBJ1-5; D gene unclear. The V gene's germline CDR1 is SGDLS and CDR2 YYNGEE. The V end was cut by 3 bases, the J end by 1 base, with 11 bases between. This CDR3 is 15 amino acids long. The CDR3 loop reads CASSAGISSNQPQHF. The CDR3 region has the DNA TGTGCCAGCAGCGCGGGGATATCGAGCAATCAGCCCCAGCATTTT.